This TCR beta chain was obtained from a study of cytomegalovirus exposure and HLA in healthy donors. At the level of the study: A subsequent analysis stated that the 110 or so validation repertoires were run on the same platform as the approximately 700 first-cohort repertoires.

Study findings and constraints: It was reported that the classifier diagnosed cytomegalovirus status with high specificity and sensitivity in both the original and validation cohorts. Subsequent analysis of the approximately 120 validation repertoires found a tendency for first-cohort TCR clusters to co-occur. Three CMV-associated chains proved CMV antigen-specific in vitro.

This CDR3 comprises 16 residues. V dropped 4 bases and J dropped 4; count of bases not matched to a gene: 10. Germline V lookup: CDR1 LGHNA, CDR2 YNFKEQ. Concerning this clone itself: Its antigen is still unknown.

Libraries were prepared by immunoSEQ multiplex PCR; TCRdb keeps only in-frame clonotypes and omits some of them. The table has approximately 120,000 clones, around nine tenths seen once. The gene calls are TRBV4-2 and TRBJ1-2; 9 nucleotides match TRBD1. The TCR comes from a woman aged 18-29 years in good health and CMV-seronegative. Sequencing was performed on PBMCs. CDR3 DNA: TGTGCCAGCAGCCCATTGTCGGGACAGGGAGCCTATGGCTACACCTTC. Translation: CASSPLSGQGAYGYTF.